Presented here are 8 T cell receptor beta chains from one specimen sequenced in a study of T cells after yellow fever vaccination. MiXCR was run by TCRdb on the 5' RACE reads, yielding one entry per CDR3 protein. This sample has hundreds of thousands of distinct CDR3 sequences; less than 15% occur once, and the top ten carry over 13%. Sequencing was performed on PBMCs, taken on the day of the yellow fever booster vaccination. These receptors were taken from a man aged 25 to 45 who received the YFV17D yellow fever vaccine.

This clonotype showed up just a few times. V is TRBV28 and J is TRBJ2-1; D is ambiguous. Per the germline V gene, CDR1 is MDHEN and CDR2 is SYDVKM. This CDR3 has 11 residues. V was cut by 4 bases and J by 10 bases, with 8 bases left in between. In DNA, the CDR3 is TGTGCCAGCAGTTCGGAGTGGGAGCAGTTCTTC. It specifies CASSSEWEQFF.

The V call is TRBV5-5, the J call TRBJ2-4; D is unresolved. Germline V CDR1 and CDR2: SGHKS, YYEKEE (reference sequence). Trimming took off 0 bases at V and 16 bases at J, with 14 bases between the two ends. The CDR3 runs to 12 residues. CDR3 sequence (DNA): TGTGCCAGCAGCTTGGCCAATACGGCATGCTACTTC. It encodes CASSLANTACYF.

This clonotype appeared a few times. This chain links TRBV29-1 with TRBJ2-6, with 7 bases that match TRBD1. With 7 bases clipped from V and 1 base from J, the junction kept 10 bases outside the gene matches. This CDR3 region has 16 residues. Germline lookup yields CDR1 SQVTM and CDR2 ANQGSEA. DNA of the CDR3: TGCAGCGCAAAGACAGGGACATATTCTGGGGCCAACGTCCTGACTTTC. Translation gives CSAKTGTYSGANVLTF. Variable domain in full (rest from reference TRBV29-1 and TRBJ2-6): SAVISQKPSRDICQRGTSLTIQCQVDSQVTMMFWYRQQPGQSLTLIATANQGSEATYESGFVIDKFPISRPNLTFSTLTVSNMSPEDSSIYLCSAKTGTYSGANVLTFGAGSRLTVL.

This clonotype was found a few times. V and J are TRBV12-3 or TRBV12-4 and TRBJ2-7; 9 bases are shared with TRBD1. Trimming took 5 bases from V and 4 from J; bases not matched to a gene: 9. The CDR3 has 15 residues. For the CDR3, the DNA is TGTGCCAGCAGTCTATCCGGGACAGGGAATTACGAGCAGTACTTC. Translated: CASSLSGTGNYEQYF.

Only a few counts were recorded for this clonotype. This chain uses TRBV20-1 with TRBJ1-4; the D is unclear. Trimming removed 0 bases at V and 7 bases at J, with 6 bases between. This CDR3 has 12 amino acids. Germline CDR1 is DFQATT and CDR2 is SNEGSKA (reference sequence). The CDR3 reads CSARDQGEKLFF. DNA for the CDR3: TGCAGTGCTAGAGATCAAGGTGAAAAACTGTTTTTT.

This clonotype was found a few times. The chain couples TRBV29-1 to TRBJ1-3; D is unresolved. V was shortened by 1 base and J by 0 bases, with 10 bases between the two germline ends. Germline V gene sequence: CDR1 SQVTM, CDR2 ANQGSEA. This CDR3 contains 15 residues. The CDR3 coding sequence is TGCAGCGTTGAAGCGGCGCGACACTCTGGAAACACCATATATTTT. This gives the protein CSVEAARHSGNTIYF.

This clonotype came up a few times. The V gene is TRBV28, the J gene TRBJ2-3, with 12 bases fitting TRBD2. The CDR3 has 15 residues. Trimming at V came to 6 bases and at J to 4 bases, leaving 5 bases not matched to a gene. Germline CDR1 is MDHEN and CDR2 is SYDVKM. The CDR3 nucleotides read TGTGCCAGCAGGACTAGCGGGAGTTTCGCAGATACGCAGTATTTT. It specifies CASRTSGSFADTQYF.

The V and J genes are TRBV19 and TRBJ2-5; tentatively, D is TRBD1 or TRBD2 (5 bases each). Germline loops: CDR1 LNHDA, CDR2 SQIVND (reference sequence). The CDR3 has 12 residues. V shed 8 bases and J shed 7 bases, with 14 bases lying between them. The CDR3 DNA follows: TGTGCCAGTGCACCGGGACCGGGGACCCAGTACTTC. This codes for CASAPGPGTQYF.